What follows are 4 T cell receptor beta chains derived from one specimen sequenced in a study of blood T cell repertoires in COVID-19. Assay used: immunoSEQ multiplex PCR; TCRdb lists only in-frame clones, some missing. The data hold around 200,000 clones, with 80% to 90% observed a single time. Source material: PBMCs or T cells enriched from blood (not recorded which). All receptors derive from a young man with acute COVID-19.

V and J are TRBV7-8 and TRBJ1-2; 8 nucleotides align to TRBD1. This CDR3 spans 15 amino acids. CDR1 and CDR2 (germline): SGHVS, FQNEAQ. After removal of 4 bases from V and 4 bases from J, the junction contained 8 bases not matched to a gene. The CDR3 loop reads CASSSSRGPLYGYTF. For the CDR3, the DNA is TGTGCCAGCAGCTCATCCAGGGGGCCCCTCTATGGCTACACCTTC.

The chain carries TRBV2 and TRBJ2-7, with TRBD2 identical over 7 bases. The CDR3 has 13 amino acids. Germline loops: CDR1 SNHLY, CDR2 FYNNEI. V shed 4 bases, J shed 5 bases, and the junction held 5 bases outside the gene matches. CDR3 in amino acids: CASSGGRANEQYF. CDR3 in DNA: TGTGCCAGCAGTGGGGGGAGGGCCAACGAGCAGTACTTC.

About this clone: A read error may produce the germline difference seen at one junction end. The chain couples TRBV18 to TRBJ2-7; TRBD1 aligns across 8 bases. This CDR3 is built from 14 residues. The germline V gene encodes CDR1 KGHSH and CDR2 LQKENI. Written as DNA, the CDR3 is TGTGCCAGCTCACCGGACAGGGCCTCCGACGAGCAGTACTTC. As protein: CASSPDRASDEQYF.

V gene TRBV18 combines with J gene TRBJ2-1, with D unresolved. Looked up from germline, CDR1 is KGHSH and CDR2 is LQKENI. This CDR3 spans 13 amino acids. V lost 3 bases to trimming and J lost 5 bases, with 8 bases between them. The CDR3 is CASSPPQDNEQFF. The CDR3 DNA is TGTGCCAGCTCACCCCCCCAGGACAATGAGCAGTTCTTC. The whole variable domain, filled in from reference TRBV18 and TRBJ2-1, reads NAGVMQNPRHLVRRRGQEARLRCSPMKGHSHVYWYRQLPEEGLKFMVYLQKENIIDESGMPKERFSAEFPKEGPSILRIQQVVRGDSAAYFCASSPPQDNEQFFGPGTRLTVL.